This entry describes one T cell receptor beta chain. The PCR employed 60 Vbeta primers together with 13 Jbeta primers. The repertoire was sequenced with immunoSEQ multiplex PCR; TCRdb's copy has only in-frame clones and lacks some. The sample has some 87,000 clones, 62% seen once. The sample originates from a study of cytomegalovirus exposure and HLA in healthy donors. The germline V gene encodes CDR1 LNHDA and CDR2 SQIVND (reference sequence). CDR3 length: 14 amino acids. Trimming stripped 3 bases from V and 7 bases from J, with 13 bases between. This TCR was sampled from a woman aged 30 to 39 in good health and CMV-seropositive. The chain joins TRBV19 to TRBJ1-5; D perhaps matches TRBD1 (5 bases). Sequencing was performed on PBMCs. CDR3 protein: CASSIQGSEQPQHF. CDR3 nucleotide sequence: TGTGCCAGTAGTATCCAGGGTTCGGAGCAGCCCCAGCATTTT.